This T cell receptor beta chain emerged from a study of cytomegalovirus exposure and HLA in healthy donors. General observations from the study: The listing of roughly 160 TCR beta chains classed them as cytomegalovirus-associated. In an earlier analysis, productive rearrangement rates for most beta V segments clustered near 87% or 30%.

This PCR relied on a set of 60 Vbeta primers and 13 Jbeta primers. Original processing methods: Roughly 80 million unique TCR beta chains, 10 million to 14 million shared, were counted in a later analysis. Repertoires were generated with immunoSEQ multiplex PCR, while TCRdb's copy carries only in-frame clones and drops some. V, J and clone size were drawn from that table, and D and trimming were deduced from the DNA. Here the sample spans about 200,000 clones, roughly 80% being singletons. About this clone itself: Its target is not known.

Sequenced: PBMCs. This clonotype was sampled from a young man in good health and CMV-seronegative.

CDR3 residues: CASSLRGRGGIFEAFF. CDR3 sequence (DNA): TGTGCCAGCAGTTTAAGGGGTCGGGGGGGGATATTTGAAGCTTTCTTT. The chain combines TRBV27 with TRBJ1-1; TRBD1 might be the D (5 bases). The CDR3 consists of 16 residues. The V gene lost 2 bases and the J gene lost 7 bases, with 20 bases spanning the gap. Germline assignment: CDR1 MNHEY and CDR2 SMNVEV (reference sequence).